A selection of T cell receptor beta chains follows, all from one sample in a study of CD8 T cells in Susac syndrome. TCRdb reanalysed the immunoSEQ multiplex PCR reads using MiXCR and keeps one entry per CDR3 protein. The sample carries about 210,000 distinct CDR3 sequences, roughly 93% recorded once. The sample taken for sequencing was CD4+ T cells from PBMCs. The source is a human donor with Susac syndrome. Both conserved end residues are part of each CDR3. D genes are given only for firm matches. Only some rows state a clone size, as once, few, many or a class for expanded clones.

cdr3_nt | cdr3_aa | v_call | cdr3_length | j_call | d_call | clone_size
TGTGCCAGCAGCCAACGGCGGCAGCTTGGCTCGGACGGCGAGCAGTACTTC | CASSQRRQLGSDGEQYF | TRBV14 | 17 | TRBJ2-7 | NA | once
TGTGCCAGCAACGTAGCGGGGGGCCCGAGCACCGGGGAGCTGTTTTTT | CASNVAGGPSTGELFF | TRBV12-3/TRBV12-4 | 16 | TRBJ2-2 | TRBD2 | NA
TGTGCCAGCAGTCACCTGACAGAGCCAAACTATGGCTACACCTTC | CASSHLTEPNYGYTF | TRBV6-5 | 15 | TRBJ1-2 | NA | NA
TGTGCCAGCAGCCCCACTAGCGGGGAAGAGACCCAGTACTTC | CASSPTSGEETQYF | TRBV6-5 | 14 | TRBJ2-5 | TRBD2 | NA
TGTGCCAGCAGCCAAGTGGGGGGACAGTTGAACACTGAAGCTTTCTTT | CASSQVGGQLNTEAFF | TRBV3-1 | 16 | TRBJ1-1 | TRBD1 | NA
TGTGCCAGTAGCAGGGGCACGCCGGGGTTGAGTTCCTACGAGCAGTACTTC | CASSRGTPGLSSYEQYF | TRBV19 | 17 | TRBJ2-7 | NA | NA
TGTGCCAGCAGTGAGAGAGAGTTCACCGGGGAGCTGTTTTTT | CASSEREFTGELFF | TRBV2 | 14 | TRBJ2-2 | NA | NA
TGTGCCAGCAGCCCGGGACGGCCACCTGGGGCCAACGTCCTGACTTTC | CASSPGRPPGANVLTF | TRBV7-9 | 16 | TRBJ2-6 | NA | once
TGCAGCGTTGTTCCCAGGGGGAGCACAGATACGCAGTATTTT | CSVVPRGSTDTQYF | TRBV29-1 | 14 | TRBJ2-3 | TRBD1 | NA
TGTGCCACCAGTCCTTTACCGGGACAGGGCTCGCCCGGGGAGCTGTTTTTT | CATSPLPGQGSPGELFF | TRBV24-1 | 17 | TRBJ2-2 | TRBD1 | NA
TGTGCCTGGAGTGGTCCCGCGATGGGTTTTGGCGACGAGCAGTACTTC | CAWSGPAMGFGDEQYF | TRBV30 | 16 | TRBJ2-7 | NA | NA
TGTGCCAGCAGTGACGGTGCCCAAGAGACCCAGTACTTC | CASSDGAQETQYF | TRBV2 | 13 | TRBJ2-5 | NA | NA
TGCGCCAGCAGCTTGTCCGGGACAGGGGACATGGAGACCCAGTACTTC | CASSLSGTGDMETQYF | TRBV5-1 | 16 | TRBJ2-5 | TRBD1 | once
TGCAGTGCTAGAGGGGCTTTCCTGGGGAGGCTCCACTTT | CSARGAFLGRLHF | TRBV20-1 | 13 | TRBJ1-6 | NA | NA
TGCGCCAGCAGCCAAGTCCAGGGCCGGGGTTACGAGCAGTACTTC | CASSQVQGRGYEQYF | TRBV4-3 | 15 | TRBJ2-7 | NA | NA